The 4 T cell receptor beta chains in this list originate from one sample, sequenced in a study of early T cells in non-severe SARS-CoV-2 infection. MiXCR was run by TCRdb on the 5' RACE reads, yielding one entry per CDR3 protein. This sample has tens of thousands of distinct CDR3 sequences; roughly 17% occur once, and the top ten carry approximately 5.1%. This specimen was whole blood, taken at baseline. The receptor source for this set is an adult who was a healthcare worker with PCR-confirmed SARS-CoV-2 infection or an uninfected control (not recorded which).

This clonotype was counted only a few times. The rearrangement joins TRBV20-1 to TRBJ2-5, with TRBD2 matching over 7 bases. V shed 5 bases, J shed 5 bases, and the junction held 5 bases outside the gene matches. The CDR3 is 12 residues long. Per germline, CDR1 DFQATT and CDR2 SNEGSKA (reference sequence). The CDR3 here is CSAPRGSETQYF. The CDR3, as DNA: TGCAGTGCTCCCCGCGGGAGTGAGACCCAGTACTTC.

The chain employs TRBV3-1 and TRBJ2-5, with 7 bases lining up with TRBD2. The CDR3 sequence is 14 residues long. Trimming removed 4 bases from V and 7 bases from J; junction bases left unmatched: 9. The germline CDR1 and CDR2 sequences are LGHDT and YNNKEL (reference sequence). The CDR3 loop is CASSRESSGATQYF. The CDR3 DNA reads TGTGCCAGCAGCCGAGAGTCTAGCGGCGCGACCCAGTACTTC.

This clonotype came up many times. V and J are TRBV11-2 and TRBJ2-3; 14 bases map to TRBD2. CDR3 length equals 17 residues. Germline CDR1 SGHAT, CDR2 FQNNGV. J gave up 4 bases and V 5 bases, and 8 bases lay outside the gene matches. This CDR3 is CASSLLQTSGGADTQYF. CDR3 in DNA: TGTGCCAGCAGCCTACTTCAGACTAGCGGGGGGGCAGATACGCAGTATTTT.

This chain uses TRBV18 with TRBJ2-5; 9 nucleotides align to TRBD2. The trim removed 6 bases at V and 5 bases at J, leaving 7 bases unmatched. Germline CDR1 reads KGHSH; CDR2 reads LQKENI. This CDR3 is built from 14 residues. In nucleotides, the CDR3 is TGTGCCAGCTCCCGCGGGGGGGCTGAGGAGACCCAGTACTTC. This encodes CASSRGGAEETQYF.